The 24 T cell receptor beta chains in this list originate from one sample, sequenced in a study of shared clonotypes between healthy human individuals. TCRdb's copy holds only in-frame clones and misses some; the assay was immunoSEQ multiplex PCR. Among hundreds of thousands of clones listed, 92% were seen once. CD45RO-negative cells were positively selected for CCR7, leaving out terminally differentiated effector memory CD45RA+ cells. Sequencing input: naive CD8+ T cells sorted from blood. The receptors here all came from a man aged 30 to 39 in good health.

The CDR3, as DNA: TGTGCCAGCAGAGATACATGGGGCGGGGCCTACAATGAGCAGTTCTTC. Protein: CASRDTWGGAYNEQFF. This chain connects TRBV27 to TRBJ2-1; maybe TRBD2 (6 bases). Germline assignment: CDR1 MNHEY and CDR2 SMNVEV (reference sequence). V was shortened by 6 bases and J by 2 bases, with 17 bases between the two germline ends. This CDR3 spans 16 amino acids.

This clone was recorded a few times. This sequence joins TRBV7-9 and TRBJ1-4; D is ambiguous. Trimming removed 7 bases at V and 0 bases at J, with 3 bases between. The CDR3 runs 12 residues. In germline, CDR1 is SEHNR, CDR2 FQNEAQ (reference sequence). CDR3 nucleotide sequence: TGTGCCAGCACAACAACTAATGAAAAACTGTTTTTT. It is translated as CASTTTNEKLFF.

This rearrangement joins TRBV7-8 to TRBJ2-4, with 8 bases that match TRBD2. V shed 5 bases and J 0 bases; nucleotides not matched to a gene: 6. The CDR3 is made up of 16 amino acids. Germline V gene data show CDR1 as SGHVS and CDR2 as FQNEAQ. The chain's CDR3 is CASSRTSRKAKNIQYF. CDR3 DNA sequence: TGTGCCAGCAGCAGGACTAGCAGAAAAGCCAAAAACATTCAGTACTTC.

This clone was detected only once. The CDR3 loop is CASSRTGDNEKLFF. In DNA, the CDR3 is TGTGCCAGCAGCCGGACAGGGGATAATGAAAAACTGTTTTTT. The chain uses TRBV5-5 and TRBJ1-4, with 9 bases that match TRBD1. V shed 4 bases and J 4 bases; nucleotides not matched to a gene: 2. The CDR3 is made up of 14 amino acids. Germline-derived CDR1 and CDR2 are SGHKS and YYEKEE (reference sequence).

V usage is TRBV13 and J usage is TRBJ2-7; 7 bases fit TRBD1. V was pared by 4 bases and J by 3 bases, with 6 bases of the junction left unmatched. This CDR3 is 14 amino acids long. Germline V lookup: CDR1 PRHDT, CDR2 FYEKMQ (reference sequence). The CDR3 loop is CASSSRDRDYEQYF. The CDR3 bases are TGTGCCAGCAGCTCCCGGGACAGAGACTACGAGCAGTACTTC.

V is TRBV21-1 and J is TRBJ2-7; the D call in the table, TRBD1, was not verified against the DNA. TRBV21-1 is reported as a pseudogene. The CDR3 is 18 amino acids. CDR3 sequence reads: CASSQPGQGAWSSYEQYF. As DNA, the CDR3 is TGTGCCAGCAGTCAGCCGGGACAGGGGGCATGGAGCTCCTACGAGCAGTACTTC.

J is TRBJ2-5 and V is TRBV5-6, with 7 positions matching TRBD1. The germline gives CDR1 SGHDT, CDR2 YYEEEE. V lost 4 bases and J lost 5; bases outside the gene matches: 14. CDR3 length: 16 amino acids. CDR3 in DNA: TGTGCCAGCAGCGGAAGGACAGGATGGGCCCGGGAGACCCAGTACTTC. Encoded protein: CASSGRTGWARETQYF.

The rearrangement uses TRBV29-1 and TRBJ2-1; either TRBD1 or TRBD2 may supply D (6 bases each). CDR3 size: 13 residues. Trimming shortened V by 6 bases and J by 6 bases, and 15 bases separated the two germline ends. The germline gives CDR1 SQVTM, CDR2 ANQGSEA. The CDR3 nucleotides are TGCAGCGTCTTTAGGGGGGAGCGCAATGAGCAGTTCTTC. Translating gives CSVFRGERNEQFF.

The V and J genes are TRBV30 and TRBJ1-5, with a weak D call TRBD1 (6 bases). The CDR3 totals 14 residues. CDR1 GTSNPN and CDR2 SVGIG come from the germline V gene (reference sequence). Trimming removed 2 bases at V and 6 bases at J, with 14 bases between. In DNA, the CDR3 is TGTGCCTGGAGTCTGGCAGGGGTCATTCAGCCCCAGCATTTT. This gives the protein CAWSLAGVIQPQHF.

The chain combines TRBV15 with TRBJ2-5; possible D gene TRBD2, 5 bases. Germline V CDR1 and CDR2: LNHNV, YYDKDF (reference sequence). V lost 9 bases and J 1 base, leaving 15 bases between the germline ends. This CDR3 is built from 14 residues. CDR3 coding DNA: TGTGCCACGAAACGGACTGAACTCCAAGAGACCCAGTACTTC. This sequence encodes CATKRTELQETQYF.

This chain joins TRBV9 and TRBJ2-3; 7 nucleotides match TRBD2. The CDR3 consists of 14 residues. Germline V gives CDR1 SGDLS, CDR2 YYNGEE. V trimming: 5 bases; J trimming: 2 bases; junction bases outside the gene matches: 5. CDR3 region: CASRERDYTDTQYF. Written as DNA, the CDR3 is TGTGCCAGCAGGGAACGGGACTACACAGATACGCAGTATTTT.

This chain uses TRBV7-4 with TRBJ2-1; perhaps TRBD1 as D (6 bases). The CDR3 spans 15 residues. V was pared by 2 bases and J by 6 bases, with 14 bases between. From germline, CDR1 is SGHVT and CDR2 SQSDAQ. CDR3 sequence: CASSLNRVYLNEQFF. The DNA of the CDR3 is TGTGCCAGCAGCTTAAACAGGGTCTATCTCAATGAGCAGTTCTTC.

The chain links TRBV4-1 to TRBJ2-5; weak D call: TRBD2 (6 bases). The CDR3 consists of 16 residues. V was shortened by 2 bases and J by 5 bases, with 18 bases between the two germline ends. Germline-derived CDR1 and CDR2 are MGHRA and YSYEKL. CDR3 coding DNA: TGCGCCAGCAGCCAATTTAAGGGAGGAAGGTTGGAGACCCAGTACTTC. Translated: CASSQFKGGRLETQYF.

The rearrangement links TRBV7-3 to TRBJ2-1; 14 bases align to TRBD2. The junction had 8 bases not matched to a gene; V was cut back by 5 bases and J by 5 bases. Germline V CDR1 and CDR2: SGHTA, FQGTGA. The CDR3 covers 17 residues. CDR3 in DNA: TGTGCCAGCAGCCCAGGGACTAGCGGGAGAGTCGACAATGAGCAGTTCTTC. This translates into CASSPGTSGRVDNEQFF.

This chain links TRBV5-5 with TRBJ2-7, with TRBD1 matching over 7 bases. The trim removed 0 bases at V and 5 bases at J, leaving 5 bases unmatched. This CDR3 contains 14 residues. The germline V gene encodes CDR1 SGHKS and CDR2 YYEKEE (reference sequence). In nucleotides, the CDR3 is TGTGCCAGCAGCTTGGCGGGGACAGCCAACGAGCAGTACTTC. Protein sequence: CASSLAGTANEQYF.

In the case of this clone: A single base separates this from a much larger clone, so it may be a read error. The chain recombines TRBV6-1 with TRBJ2-6; unclear D gene. The CDR3 runs 15 residues. The germline V gene has CDR1 MNHNS and CDR2 SASEGT. Between the trimmed V and J ends, which lost 1 base and 0 bases, there was a span of 4 bases. CDR3 region: CASSEDNSGANVLTF. DNA of the CDR3: TGTGCCAGCAGTGAAGACAACTCTGGGGCCAACGTCCTGACTTTC.

This clone was recorded a few times. This chain links TRBV4-3 with TRBJ1-2; a possible D gene is TRBD1 (5 bases). Trimming removed 0 bases at V and 6 bases at J, with 11 bases between. Germline CDR1 LGHNA, CDR2 YSLEER. CDR3 size: 14 residues. CDR3 DNA sequence: TGCGCCAGCAGCCAAGAGAGGCAGGGCAATGGCTACACCTTC. Translation: CASSQERQGNGYTF.

V usage is TRBV28 and J usage is TRBJ1-4, with D possibly TRBD1 on 5 matching bases. From germline, CDR1 is MDHEN and CDR2 SYDVKM. Trimming removed 6 bases at V and 5 bases at J, with 22 bases between. This CDR3 contains 17 residues. CDR3 in amino acids: CASSPAFAGRTNEKLFF. In DNA form, the CDR3 reads TGTGCCAGCAGCCCCGCTTTTGCGGGACGAACAAATGAAAAACTGTTTTTT.

This chain joins TRBV7-2 and TRBJ1-1; possibly TRBD1 for D (5 bases). Per the germline V gene, CDR1 is SGHTA and CDR2 is FQGNSA. CDR3 size: 11 residues. V was clipped by 1 base and J by 11 bases, with 8 bases between them. The CDR3 loop reads CASSLGGPAFF. In nucleotides, the CDR3 is TGTGCCAGCAGCTTAGGGGGCCCTGCTTTCTTT.

V and J are TRBV2 and TRBJ2-1; D gene unclear. Germline V gene lookup returns CDR1 SNHLY and CDR2 FYNNEI. The CDR3 length is 14 residues. Trimming left V 5 bases short and J 0 bases short, with 8 bases between. Here the CDR3 reads CASSPRSSYNEQFF. The CDR3 DNA reads as TGTGCCAGCAGTCCCAGGAGCTCCTACAATGAGCAGTTCTTC.

J is TRBJ2-3 and V is TRBV6-5; D remains unclear. The germline V gene encodes CDR1 MNHEY and CDR2 SVGAGI. Trimming cost V 0 bases and J 0 bases, with 10 bases left between them. The length of the CDR3 is 16 residues. This CDR3 reads CASSYSPSASTDTQYF. DNA for the CDR3: TGTGCCAGCAGTTACTCGCCAAGCGCTAGCACAGATACGCAGTATTTT.

V gene TRBV6-1 combines with J gene TRBJ1-4, with 9 nucleotides matching TRBD1. J lost 7 bases, V lost 4 bases, and 7 bases had no gene match. In germline, CDR1 is MNHNS, CDR2 SASEGT. The CDR3 length is 15 residues. The CDR3 region is CASSVKTGGIEKLFF. The CDR3 DNA sequence: TGTGCCAGCAGTGTGAAGACAGGGGGTATTGAAAAACTGTTTTTT.

A note on this clone: The same CDR3 arises from other DNA sequences in this sample as well. The J gene is TRBJ1-5, the V gene TRBV28; 7 bases fit TRBD1. The CDR3 is 15 amino acids. The V gene end was trimmed by 1 base and the J gene end by 3 bases; junction bases not matched to a gene: 3. From germline, CDR1 is MDHEN and CDR2 SYDVKM. DNA of the CDR3: TGTGCCAGCAGTTTATTTGGACAGGCCAATCAGCCCCAGCATTTT. Encoded protein: CASSLFGQANQPQHF.

The chain uses TRBV5-1 and TRBJ1-2; 8 bases agree with TRBD1. With V trimmed by 2 bases and J by 1 base, 10 bases remained unmatched. The CDR3 length is 17 residues. Germline CDR1 and CDR2: SGHRS and YFSETQ. The CDR3 coding sequence is TGCGCCAGCAGCTTCCTTCCTTTGACAGGGGTTAACTATGGCTACACCTTC. It is translated as CASSFLPLTGVNYGYTF.